This T cell receptor (beta chain) appears in the sequencing data of a study of cytomegalovirus exposure and HLA in healthy donors. Findings of the study overall: The dataset shows that most TCR sequences were rare, while some public TCRs occurred in many donors.

Here immunoSEQ multiplex PCR was the method, and the copy in TCRdb shows in-frame clones only, minus some. The sample contains 150,000 to 180,000 clones, about 88% of which appear only once. This CDR3 has 15 residues. The V gene's germline CDR1 is MNHEY and CDR2 SVGAGI. The ends lost 4 bases at V and 4 bases at J; junction bases unmatched: 6. This clone has only a few counts. What it recognizes is unknown. This sequence originates from a young man in good health and CMV-seropositive. This chain joins TRBV6-5 and TRBJ2-7; 11 bases agree with TRBD2. The specimen sequenced was PBMCs. CDR3 in amino acids: CASSFRLAGLYEQYF. The CDR3, as DNA: TGTGCCAGCAGTTTTCGACTAGCGGGATTATACGAGCAGTACTTC.